This TCR beta chain was sequenced in a study of T cell responses to AZD1222 COVID-19 vaccine. The table came from immunoSEQ multiplex PCR; TCRdb's copy has only in-frame clones and leaves some out. Of 90,000 to 130,000 clones in the sample, approximately 90% were seen once. The CDR3 runs 12 residues. The V and J ends lost 5 bases and 4 bases respectively, with 8 bases between them. CDR1 is LGHDT and CDR2 is YNNKEL in the germline V gene (reference sequence). This clone was seen a few times. V and J are TRBV3-1 (or the pseudogene TRBV3-2) and TRBJ1-2, with no clear D. Here the sequenced sample was peripheral blood, taken 28 days after the second AZD1222 dose. This receptor was obtained from an adult who received the AZD1222 COVID-19 vaccine. As DNA, the CDR3 is TGTGCCAGCAGCTCCCGGTTCTATGGCTACACCTTC. Translated: CASSSRFYGYTF.